These 21 T cell receptor beta chains were all obtained from the same sample, sequenced in a study of human T cells and chemical hapten exposure. TCRdb reprocessed the RACE reads via MiXCR and lists one record per CDR3 protein. The sample contains around 250,000 distinct CDR3 sequences, approximately 8.6% of which appear only once. The sample's time point: pre-sensitization, week 0. Treatment given: therapeutic diphenylcyclopropenone sensitization with weekly scalp DPC. The sample here was whole blood, taken in connection with sensitization to the hapten diphenylcyclopropenone (DPC). The receptors come from a woman aged 40 to 50 with alopecia areata. Some clones in this sample may be carry-over from other donors' samples.

There are a few counts of this clonotype. The genes are TRBV28 and TRBJ1-4; D is uncertain. The CDR3 loop spans 12 amino acids. V was pared by 7 bases and J by 7 bases, with 10 bases between. In germline, CDR1 is MDHEN, CDR2 SYDVKM. This CDR3 reads CASTPRREKLFF. The CDR3 DNA follows: TGTGCCAGCACGCCGCGACGTGAAAAACTGTTTTTT.

The chain has TRBV20-1 and TRBJ2-7; D unclear. The germline V gene has CDR1 DFQATT and CDR2 SNEGSKA (reference sequence). The CDR3 spans 12 residues. With 1 base removed from V and 4 bases from J, the gap between germline ends came to 8 bases. The CDR3 sequence: CSARVATYEQYF. Written as DNA, the CDR3 is TGCAGTGCTAGAGTCGCCACTTACGAGCAGTACTTC.

The chain has TRBV30 and TRBJ2-7, with 12 positions matching TRBD1. The CDR3 loop spans 14 amino acids. Germline values: CDR1 GTSNPN, CDR2 SVGIG (reference sequence). Trimming removed 3 bases from V and 6 bases from J; junction bases left unmatched: 6. CDR3: CAWSPGQGAGEQYF. CDR3 DNA: TGTGCCTGGAGCCCGGGACAGGGGGCTGGCGAGCAGTACTTC.

This clonotype was seen only a few times. The chain has TRBV4-1 and TRBJ2-2; D not resolved. The CDR3 consists of 14 residues. Trimming cost V 7 bases and J 0 bases, with 9 bases left between them. Germline V gene lookup returns CDR1 MGHRA and CDR2 YSYEKL. CDR3 DNA sequence: TGCGCCAGCAAAGGAGCCCCGAACACCGGGGAGCTGTTTTTT. Protein sequence: CASKGAPNTGELFF.

This chain connects TRBV5-4 to TRBJ2-2; perhaps TRBD1 as D (6 bases). V was shortened by 6 bases and J by 1 base, with 13 bases between the two germline ends. The CDR3 has 15 residues. CDR1 and CDR2 from the germline V gene are SGHNT and YYREEE (reference sequence). CDR3 loop: CASTSGTQNTGELFF. DNA of the CDR3: TGTGCCAGCACCTCCGGGACACAGAACACCGGGGAGCTGTTTTTT.

This clonotype was seen more than once but under ten times. V is TRBV20-1 and J is TRBJ2-1; 12 bases agree with TRBD2. V gave up 1 base and J gave up 1 base; unmatched junction bases: 5. Germline V gene data show CDR1 as DFQATT and CDR2 as SNEGSKA (reference sequence). There are 17 residues in the CDR3. In DNA form, the CDR3 reads TGCAGTGCTAGAGGGCCTAGCGGGAGGGGATCCTACAATGAGCAGTTCTTC. As protein: CSARGPSGRGSYNEQFF.

This clonotype was seen many times. The V gene is TRBV7-2, the J gene TRBJ2-7; 7 bases line up with TRBD2. CDR1 and CDR2 from the germline V gene are SGHTA and FQGNSA. The CDR3 spans 15 residues. With V trimmed by 1 base and J by 2 bases, 5 bases remained unmatched. Written as DNA, the CDR3 is TGTGCCAGCAGCTTAGGCGGGAGCCGCGCCTACGAGCAGTACTTC. Translating it yields CASSLGGSRAYEQYF.

This clonotype was seen a few times. The chain uses TRBV10-3 and TRBJ2-7, with no clear D. CDR1 is ENHRY, CDR2 SYGVKD, per germline. The CDR3 is made up of 13 amino acids. Trimming shortened V by 7 bases and J by 0 bases, and 10 bases separated the two germline ends. This chain's CDR3 is CAIKKESSYEQYF. The CDR3 bases are TGTGCCATCAAGAAGGAGAGCTCCTACGAGCAGTACTTC.

The chain links TRBV12-3 or TRBV12-4 to TRBJ2-7; 10 positions match TRBD1. Trimming at V came to 2 bases and at J to 5 bases, leaving 3 bases not matched to a gene. The CDR3 covers 14 residues. The CDR3 coding sequence is TGTGCCAGCAGTTTACGACAGGGGGCCCACGAGCAGTACTTC. Translated: CASSLRQGAHEQYF.

This clonotype was seen more than once but under ten times. The chain carries TRBV12-3 or TRBV12-4 and TRBJ1-1; D call uncertain. The CDR3 is made up of 14 amino acids. Trimming removed 6 bases at V and 0 bases at J, with 11 bases between. CDR3 amino acids: CASSPVSMNTEAFF. The DNA of the CDR3 is TGTGCCAGCAGCCCCGTTAGCATGAACACTGAAGCTTTCTTT.

This clonotype was seen repeatedly, ten times or more. This chain connects TRBV2 to TRBJ1-5, with 7 bases lining up with TRBD1. The CDR3 has 14 residues. Germline values: CDR1 SNHLY, CDR2 FYNNEI. Losses at the gene ends were 7 bases for V and 1 base for J; bases not matched to a gene: 4. CDR3 in DNA: TGTGCCAGCAACAGGGGCGGGAGCAATCAGCCCCAGCATTTT. This translates into CASNRGGSNQPQHF.

This clonotype was found many times. This chain joins TRBV28 and TRBJ1-4, with D possibly TRBD1 on 5 matching bases. The germline CDR1 and CDR2 sequences are MDHEN and SYDVKM. Trimming cost V 4 bases and J 8 bases, with 11 bases left between them. There are 13 residues in the CDR3. The CDR3 sequence is CASSSGGREKLFF. CDR3 in DNA: TGTGCCAGCAGTTCCGGGGGTCGGGAAAAACTGTTTTTT.

This clonotype was seen ten or more times. V usage is TRBV7-2 and J usage is TRBJ2-6; D is uncertain. This CDR3 comprises 16 residues. The V gene's germline CDR1 is SGHTA and CDR2 FQGNSA. The germline V and J ends were trimmed by 2 bases and 4 bases, with 12 bases remaining between them. The DNA of the CDR3 is TGTGCCAGCAGCTTATTAACCGCAGCCGGGGCCAACGTCCTGACTTTC. Residues: CASSLLTAAGANVLTF.

This clonotype occurred a few times. The J gene is TRBJ1-1, the V gene TRBV9; D possibly corresponds to TRBD1 (6 bases). This CDR3 has 15 residues. The V and J ends lost 4 bases and 1 base respectively, with 14 bases between them. Germline V gene lookup returns CDR1 SGDLS and CDR2 YYNGEE. The CDR3 loop reads CASSPLLGQNTEAFF. CDR3 nucleotides: TGTGCCAGCAGCCCCCTTTTGGGACAGAACACTGAAGCTTTCTTT. Full variable domain (rest looked up from reference TRBV9 and TRBJ1-1): DSGVTQTPKHLITATGQRVTLRCSPRSGDLSVYWYQQSLDQGLQFLIQYYNGEERAKGNILERFSAQQFPDLHSELNLSSLELGDSALYFCASSPLLGQNTEAFFGQGTRLTVV.

The rearrangement links TRBV7-9 to TRBJ2-2; D may be TRBD1 (6 bases). Trimming cost V 5 bases and J 2 bases, with 18 bases left between them. Germline V CDR1 and CDR2: SEHNR, FQNEAQ (reference sequence). The CDR3 is made up of 17 amino acids. The CDR3 here is CASSRRGQSFNTGELFF. The CDR3 nucleotides read TGTGCCAGCAGCCGACGCGGACAGAGCTTTAACACCGGGGAGCTGTTTTTT.

The chain combines TRBV20-1 with TRBJ2-7; the match to TRBD2 covers 10 bases. This CDR3 is built from 21 residues. V gave up 3 bases and J gave up 1 base; unmatched junction bases: 24. CDR1 and CDR2 (germline): DFQATT, SNEGSKA (reference sequence). The CDR3 nucleotides read TGCAGTGCTAGCCCCTCCCCTCGGGTGTCTAGCGGGAGACTTACTTCCTACGAGCAGTACTTC. This gives the protein CSASPSPRVSSGRLTSYEQYF.

The chain employs TRBV15 and TRBJ2-1; no firm D call. Germline assignment: CDR1 LNHNV and CDR2 YYDKDF (reference sequence). Trimming took 0 bases from V and 10 from J, leaving 10 bases between them. CDR3 length equals 13 residues. The CDR3 loop is CATSREKGAEQFF. The CDR3 nucleotides are TGTGCCACCAGCAGAGAAAAGGGCGCGGAGCAGTTCTTC. Full variable domain (remainder filled in from reference TRBV15 and TRBJ2-1): DAMVIQNPRYQVTQFGKPVTLSCSQTLNHNVMYWYQQKSSQAPKLLFHYYDKDFNNEADTPDNFQSRRPNTSFCFLDIRSPGLGDTAMYLCATSREKGAEQFFGPGTRLTVL.

V usage is TRBV11-3 and J usage is TRBJ2-3; D not resolved. Germline CDR1 and CDR2: SGHNT and YENEEA. The CDR3 spans 13 residues. Deletions cut 0 bases from V and 5 bases from J, with 6 bases between. CDR3 bases: TGTGCCAGCAGCTTAGACCTAGGAGATACGCAGTATTTT. It is translated as CASSLDLGDTQYF.

This chain joins TRBV7-9 and TRBJ1-2; the D is unclear. The germline V and J ends were trimmed by 2 bases and 7 bases, with 11 bases remaining between them. The V gene's germline CDR1 is SEHNR and CDR2 FQNEAQ (reference sequence). The CDR3 spans 13 residues. CDR3 coding DNA: TGTGCCAGCAGCTTATCGTCCGTTGGTGGCTACACCTTC. Translated, it gives CASSLSSVGGYTF. The whole variable domain, remainder taken from reference TRBV7-9 and TRBJ1-2, is DTGVSQNPRHKITKRGQNVTFRCDPISEHNRLYWYRQTLGQGPEFLTYFQNEAQLEKSRLLSDRFSAERPKGSFSTLEIQRTEQGDSAMYLCASSLSSVGGYTFGSGTRLTVV.

This clonotype was counted between two and nine times. The chain joins TRBV10-3 to TRBJ2-3; 7 bases match TRBD1. The CDR3 consists of 17 residues. Germline CDR1 is ENHRY and CDR2 is SYGVKD. After removal of 0 bases from V and 6 bases from J, the junction contained 12 bases not matched to a gene. The CDR3 loop is CAISESGTVALTDTQYF. The CDR3 DNA is TGTGCCATCAGTGAGTCTGGGACAGTCGCTTTGACGGATACGCAGTATTTT.

The chain couples TRBV7-2 to TRBJ2-1, with D possibly being TRBD2 (5 bases). This CDR3 has 12 residues. Germline V CDR1 and CDR2: SGHTA, FQGNSA. Trimming left V 3 bases short and J 12 bases short, with 12 bases between. In nucleotides, the CDR3 is TGTGCCAGCAGCTTCACAGCGGTTGGGCAGTTCTTC. This codes for CASSFTAVGQFF.